This T cell receptor beta chain originates from a study of PD-1 blockade in mismatch repair-deficient tumors. Study-level information: Patients had 11 to 13 mismatch repair-deficient cancer types and were previously treated and progressing.

Using immunoSEQ multiplex PCR, the repertoire was profiled, and TCRdb retains in-frame clones only, with some absent. Of under 75,000 clones listed, approximately 90% were seen once; the top ten hold around 13%. PCR or immunohistochemistry showed mismatch repair deficiency in every enrolled patient. Trimming pared 6 bases from V and 0 bases from J, leaving 12 bases between. This CDR3 is 13 amino acids long. Germline-derived CDR1 and CDR2 are SQVTM and ANQGSEA. Here the sequenced sample was peripheral blood, taken 52 weeks after starting pembrolizumab. The rearrangement links TRBV29-1 to TRBJ2-7, with D tentatively TRBD2 (5 bases). The TCR comes from an adult with mismatch repair-deficient cancer. The chain's CDR3 is CSVQPGSSYEQYF. CDR3 sequence (DNA): TGCAGCGTCCAACCGGGGAGCTCCTACGAGCAGTACTTC.